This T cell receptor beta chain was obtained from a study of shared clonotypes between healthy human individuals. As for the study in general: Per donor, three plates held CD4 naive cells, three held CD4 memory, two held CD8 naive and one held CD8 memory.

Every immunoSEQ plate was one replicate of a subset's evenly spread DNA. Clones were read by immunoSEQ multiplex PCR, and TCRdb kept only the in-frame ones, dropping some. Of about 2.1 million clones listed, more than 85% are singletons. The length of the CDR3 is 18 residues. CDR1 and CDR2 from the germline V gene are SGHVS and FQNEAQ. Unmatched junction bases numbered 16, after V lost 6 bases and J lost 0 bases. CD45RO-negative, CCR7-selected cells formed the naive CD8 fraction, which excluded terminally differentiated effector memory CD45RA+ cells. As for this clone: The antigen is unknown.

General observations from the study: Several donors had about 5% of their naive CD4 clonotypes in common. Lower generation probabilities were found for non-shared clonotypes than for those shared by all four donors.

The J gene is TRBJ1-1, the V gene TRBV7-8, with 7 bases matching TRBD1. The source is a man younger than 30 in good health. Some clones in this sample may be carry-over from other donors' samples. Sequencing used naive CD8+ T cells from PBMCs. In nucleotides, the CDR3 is TGTGCCAGCAGACCCCTTCGAGGGGGCGAAACAATGAACACTGAAGCTTTCTTT. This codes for CASRPLRGGETMNTEAFF.